Shown below are 19 T cell receptor beta chains from a single sample sequenced in a study of T cell repertoires in cytomegalovirus infection. TCRdb re-derived calls from the reads in MiXCR, one entry per CDR3 protein. There are under 500,000 distinct CDR3 sequences in the sample; about two fifths occur only once, and about 45% lies in the top ten. Antigens of these TCRs are unknown. Sequenced material: cultured PBMCs, taken from culture after CMV antigen stimulation. These receptors came from a human donor in good health (CMV status not recorded). Some clones in this sample may be carry-over from other donors' samples.

CDR3 nucleotide sequence: TGTGCCAGTAGTATAGAGGGGAATCAAGAGACCCAGTACTTC. It translates to CASSIEGNQETQYF. This chain joins TRBV19 and TRBJ2-5; D gene uncertain. The CDR3 covers 14 residues. Germline V lookup: CDR1 LNHDA, CDR2 SQIVND (reference sequence). V lost 0 bases and J lost 2, with 7 bases in between.

V gene TRBV15 combines with J gene TRBJ2-3; D might be TRBD1 or TRBD2, each matching 5 bases. CDR3 length: 16 residues. V shed 5 bases and J shed 0 bases, with 15 bases lying between them. CDR1 is LNHNV and CDR2 is YYDKDF in the germline V gene (reference sequence). CDR3 amino acids: CATSEGRAISTDTQYF. The DNA for the CDR3 is TGTGCCACCAGCGAGGGACGGGCCATTAGCACAGATACGCAGTATTTT.

This clonotype was observed a single time. At one boundary the junction diverges from the germline segment, which might be a read error. This rearrangement joins TRBV4-3 to TRBJ2-3; D gene ambiguous. CDR3 length: 14 residues. CDR1 is LGHNA and CDR2 is YSLEER in the germline V gene. This CDR3 reads CASSQGVGSDTQYF. CDR3 DNA: TGCGCCAGCAGCCAAGGAGTTGGTTCAGATACGCAGTATTTC.

V usage is TRBV2 and J usage is TRBJ1-4, with 11 bases lining up with TRBD1. This CDR3 region has 14 residues. Germline V lookup: CDR1 SNHLY, CDR2 FYNNEI. Trimming removed 7 bases from V and 8 bases from J; junction bases left unmatched: 6. The DNA for the CDR3 is TGTGCCAGCACCGCGGGACAGGGGGAGGAAAAACTGTTTTTT. This encodes CASTAGQGEEKLFF.

This clonotype has only a few counts. The rearrangement uses TRBV7-8 and TRBJ2-2; D gene unclear. Germline lookup yields CDR1 SGHVS and CDR2 FQNEAQ. The CDR3 consists of 13 residues. V lost 5 bases, J lost 6 bases, and 10 bases lay in between. The CDR3 DNA follows: TGTGCCAGCAGCCCCTACGGAGCCGGGGAGCTGTTTTTT. It encodes CASSPYGAGELFF.

This chain's CDR3 is CASSSYDTQETQYF. CDR3 DNA: TGTGCCAGCAGCTCCTATGACACGCAAGAGACCCAGTACTTC. The rearrangement uses TRBV12-3 or TRBV12-4 and TRBJ2-5; D gene ambiguous. Deletions cut 6 bases from V and 2 bases from J, with 13 bases between. This CDR3 comprises 14 residues.

The gene calls are TRBV6-5 and TRBJ1-2; D gene uncertain. CDR3 length: 14 residues. Germline lookup yields CDR1 MNHEY and CDR2 SVGAGI. The ends were cut back, 0 bases at V and 6 bases at J, with 11 bases in the middle. CDR3 sequence (DNA): TGTGCCAGCAGTTACTCCCGGAACCGAAATGGCTACACCTTC. It specifies CASSYSRNRNGYTF.

A few counts support this clonotype. V gene TRBV6-2 or TRBV6-3 combines with J gene TRBJ2-1; D is possibly TRBD1 (5 bases). The CDR3 is 14 amino acids. V was clipped by 6 bases and J by 4 bases, with 13 bases between them. Germline loops: CDR1 MNHEY, CDR2 SVGEGT. The CDR3 DNA sequence: TGTGCCAGCAGGGGGCTCGAGGCTTACAATGAGCAGTTCTTC. Its protein is CASRGLEAYNEQFF.

This rearrangement joins TRBV25-1 to TRBJ1-2, with a weak D call TRBD1 (5 bases). Germline V gene lookup returns CDR1 MGHDK and CDR2 SYGVNS. Trimming removed 3 bases from V and 6 bases from J, with 17 bases in between. The CDR3 loop spans 15 amino acids. DNA for the CDR3: TGTGCCAGCAGTGATTCTAGGGGACCTGGTGATGGCTACACCTTC. Translated, it gives CASSDSRGPGDGYTF.

This clonotype was counted a few times. The V and J genes are TRBV6-2 or TRBV6-3 and TRBJ2-2; D possibly corresponds to TRBD1 (6 bases). The CDR3 spans 16 residues. Between the trimmed V and J ends, which lost 5 bases and 0 bases, there was a span of 13 bases. CDR1 is MNHEY and CDR2 is SVGEGT in the germline V gene. The DNA of the CDR3 is TGTGCCAGCAGTCCTTGGGGGCGGCCGAACACCGGGGAGCTGTTTTTT. It specifies CASSPWGRPNTGELFF.

In its sample, this clonotype was seen a few times. CDR3 residues: CASSPPGNTQYF. CDR3 sequence (DNA): TGTGCCAGCAGTCCCCCCGGAAATACGCAGTATTTT. The chain has TRBV7-9 and TRBJ2-3, with D unclear. Deletions cut 6 bases from V and 7 bases from J, with 11 bases between. Germline V gives CDR1 SEHNR, CDR2 FQNEAQ (reference sequence). The CDR3 consists of 12 residues. The full variable domain, its missing parts supplied by reference TRBV7-9 and TRBJ2-3, is DTGVSQNPRHKITKRGQNVTFRCDPISEHNRLYWYRQTLGQGPEFLTYFQNEAQLEKSRLLSDRFSAERPKGSFSTLEIQRTEQGDSAMYLCASSPPGNTQYFGPGTRLTVL.

V is TRBV12-3 or TRBV12-4 and J is TRBJ1-2, with D maybe TRBD1 (6 bases). The CDR3 is 14 amino acids. Trimming took 2 bases from V and 4 from J, leaving 11 bases between them. CDR3 in amino acids: CASSLRGLFYGYTF. The DNA of the CDR3 is TGTGCCAGCAGTTTAAGGGGGTTGTTCTATGGCTACACCTTC.

The gene calls are TRBV19 and TRBJ2-1; D gene ambiguous. CDR3 size: 14 residues. The V end lost 8 bases, the J end lost 6 bases, and 17 bases lay between the germline ends. Germline lookup yields CDR1 LNHDA and CDR2 SQIVND (reference sequence). This chain's CDR3 is CASLSLSNLNEQFF. DNA of the CDR3: TGTGCCAGTCTATCCCTCTCGAACCTCAATGAGCAGTTCTTC.

The gene calls are TRBV12-3 or TRBV12-4 and TRBJ2-4; TRBD2 matches 13 bases. Trimming removed 4 bases from V and 4 bases from J; junction bases left unmatched: 4. This CDR3 contains 16 residues. Here the CDR3 reads CASSWSGLAGKNIQYF. For the CDR3, the DNA is TGTGCCAGCAGTTGGTCGGGACTAGCGGGAAAAAACATTCAGTACTTC.

The J gene is TRBJ2-1, the V gene TRBV20-1; 11 bases are shared with TRBD2. The junction had 12 bases not matched to a gene; V was cut back by 5 bases and J by 9 bases. The V gene's germline CDR1 is DFQATT and CDR2 SNEGSKA (reference sequence). This CDR3 comprises 15 residues. This CDR3 is CSAARLAGSLLEQFF. CDR3 nucleotides: TGCAGTGCTGCCCGACTAGCGGGATCTTTACTTGAGCAGTTCTTC.

On this clonotype itself: With a much larger clone just one base away, this may be a read error. The chain links TRBV7-2 to TRBJ1-2, with 9 bases matching TRBD1. In germline, CDR1 is SGHTA, CDR2 FQGNSA. J lost 4 bases, V lost 1 base, and 1 base had no gene match. The CDR3 spans 14 residues. The CDR3: CASSLGTGVYGYTF. The CDR3 region has the DNA TGTGCCAGCAGCTTAGGGACAGGGGTCTATGGCTACACCTTC. The whole variable domain, remainder taken from reference TRBV7-2 and TRBJ1-2, is GAGVSQSPSNKVTEKGKDVELRCDPISGHTALYWYRQSLGQGLEFLIYFQGNSAPDKSGLPSDRFSAERTGGSVSTLTIQRTQQEDSAVYLCASSLGTGVYGYTFGSGTRLTVV.

The V and J genes are TRBV6-6 and TRBJ2-2, with 8 bases matching TRBD1. Germline V CDR1 and CDR2: MNHNY, SVGAGI (reference sequence). Trimming cost V 6 bases and J 4 bases; bases outside gene matches: 7. This CDR3 region has 15 residues. The CDR3: CASSSWTGITGELFF. CDR3 in DNA: TGTGCCAGCAGCTCCTGGACAGGGATCACCGGGGAGCTGTTTTTT.

This chain links TRBV7-2 with TRBJ2-3; D remains ambiguous. V was pared by 1 base and J by 2 bases, with 13 bases between. CDR1 and CDR2 from the germline V gene are SGHTA and FQGNSA. This CDR3 contains 16 residues. CDR3 sequence reads: CASSLGLTHLTDTQYF. CDR3 DNA sequence: TGTGCCAGCAGCTTAGGGTTGACCCACCTCACAGATACGCAGTATTTT.

In its sample, this clonotype was seen once. The chain links TRBV28 to TRBJ1-2, with 9 bases that match TRBD1. Germline CDR1 reads MDHEN; CDR2 reads SYDVKM. V was pared by 6 bases and J by 7 bases, with 12 bases of the junction left unmatched. The CDR3 spans 15 residues. As DNA, the CDR3 is TGTGCCAGCAGGATGGGGACAGGGAGGGGAAGTGGCTACACCTTC. Its protein is CASRMGTGRGSGYTF.